The T cell receptor (beta chain) described here comes from a study of blood T cell repertoires in COVID-19. Study details: COVID-19 samples from acute and convalescent phases originated in the United States, Italy and Spain. The analysed material was cDNA or gDNA that came from T cells, B-cell-depleted T cells, or PBMCs.

Authors' analysis steps: By means of reference gene primer amplification, nucleated cell counts were estimated. Clones were read by immunoSEQ multiplex PCR, and TCRdb kept only the in-frame ones, dropping some. That table supplies the V and J calls and clone size; D and trimming were determined from the DNA. The table records 250,000 to 300,000 clones, 90% of them present only once. Participant-given clinical history determined each cohort assignment. Trimming cost V 5 bases and J 5 bases, with 12 bases left between them. This CDR3 is built from 14 residues. Germline CDR1 and CDR2: SEHNR and FQNEAQ (reference sequence).

The chain has TRBV7-9 and TRBJ1-4, with a weak D call TRBD1 (6 bases). Sequenced sample: PBMCs or T cells enriched from blood (not recorded which). This TCR derives from a woman in her twenties or thirties who had recovered from COVID-19. CDR3 in DNA: TGTGCCAGCAGCCAGGAGAGGGGGAATGAAAAACTGTTTTTT. It specifies CASSQERGNEKLFF.